This is a list of T cell receptor beta chains from one sample in a study of T cell changes during pregnancy in multiple sclerosis. TCRdb keeps only in-frame clones here, not all; method: immunoSEQ multiplex PCR. The table lists 50,000 to 80,000 clones, 90% to 95% of them singletons. Sequenced here: CD8+ T cells from peripheral blood mononuclear cells, sampled before pregnancy. These receptor sequences come from a female donor with multiple sclerosis, enrolled in a pregnancy study. Each CDR3 is given with its conserved first and last residue. D genes are given only for firm matches. Size is stated for part of the rows, as once, few or many counts, or as a class when the clone is expanded.

V: TRBV19; D: .; size: .; J: TRBJ2-1; DNA: TGTGCCAGTAGACCGACAGGATTCAATGAGCAGTTCTTC; CDR3: CASRPTGFNEQFF
V: TRBV19; D: TRBD1; size: .; J: TRBJ1-2; DNA: TGTGCCAGTACCGAGACAGGGGACCCTTACTATGGCTACACCTTC; CDR3: CASTETGDPYYGYTF
V: TRBV10-3; D: TRBD1; size: .; J: TRBJ1-1; DNA: TGTGCCATAAGACAGGGGAGTAGGAACACTGAAGCTTTCTTT; CDR3: CAIRQGSRNTEAFF
V: TRBV6-5; D: .; size: .; J: TRBJ1-1; DNA: TGTGCCAGCACGGCGGCTGAAGCTTTCTTT; CDR3: CASTAAEAFF
V: TRBV9; D: TRBD1; size: .; J: TRBJ2-3; DNA: TGTGCCAGCAGCGGAATACAGGGGCCAGATACGCAGTATTTT; CDR3: CASSGIQGPDTQYF
V: TRBV7-6; D: .; size: .; J: TRBJ2-5; DNA: TGTGCCAGCAGCTTAGGTCGGGAGGACAGCCGGACAGAGACCCAGTACTTC; CDR3: CASSLGREDSRTETQYF
V: TRBV27; D: .; size: .; J: TRBJ1-4; DNA: TGTGCCAGCAGTTTCTCAGGGGTAACTAATGAAAAACTGTTTTTT; CDR3: CASSFSGVTNEKLFF
V: TRBV19; D: .; size: .; J: TRBJ1-1; DNA: TGTGCCAGTAGTATAGGTCTCTGGGGCCCTGAAGCTTTCTTT; CDR3: CASSIGLWGPEAFF
V: TRBV7-3; D: TRBD2; size: .; J: TRBJ2-3; DNA: TGTGCCAGCAGCTTACATGGCGGGGGAGGCGCAGATACGCAGTATTTT; CDR3: CASSLHGGGGADTQYF
V: TRBV2; D: .; size: .; J: TRBJ2-3; DNA: TGTGCCAGCAGTGCGGGAGACTCAGGGTCAGATACGCAGTATTTT; CDR3: CASSAGDSGSDTQYF
V: TRBV13; D: TRBD2; size: few; J: TRBJ2-1; DNA: TGTGCCAGCAGCTTAAGACTAGCGGGGGGAACCCCTTACAATGAGCAGTTCTTC; CDR3: CASSLRLAGGTPYNEQFF
V: TRBV30; D: .; size: .; J: TRBJ2-5; DNA: TGTGCCTGGAGTGCCGACAGCAATCAGCAAGAGACCCAGTACTTC; CDR3: CAWSADSNQQETQYF
V: TRBV11-2; D: .; size: once; J: TRBJ1-1; DNA: TGTGCCAGCAGCGCGGCGGGGAAGGAAGCTTTCTTT; CDR3: CASSAAGKEAFF
V: TRBV9; D: TRBD2; size: .; J: TRBJ2-5; DNA: TGTGCCAGCAGCGTTCCGGCTAGCGGGGGGGAAGAGACCCAGTACTTC; CDR3: CASSVPASGGEETQYF
V: TRBV2; D: .; size: .; J: TRBJ1-6; DNA: TGTGCCCGCCGGCGGCCCGCCGATAATTCACCCCTCCACTTT; CDR3: CARRRPADNSPLHF
V: TRBV9; D: .; size: .; J: TRBJ2-3; DNA: TGTGCCAGCAACGGAGGGTTCACAGATACGCAGTATTTT; CDR3: CASNGGFTDTQYF
V: TRBV20-1; D: .; size: .; J: TRBJ2-1; DNA: TGCAGTGCTAGAAGGGGCCATGAGCAGTTCTTC; CDR3: CSARRGHEQFF
V: TRBV7-3; D: TRBD1; size: .; J: TRBJ2-5; DNA: TGTGCCAGCAGCTTACCGGGACAGGATGAGACCCAGTACTTC; CDR3: CASSLPGQDETQYF
V: TRBV4-1; D: TRBD2; size: .; J: TRBJ2-1; DNA: TGCGCCAGCAGCCAAGACGAGCGGGGTGAGCAGTTCTTC; CDR3: CASSQDERGEQFF
V: TRBV12-5; D: .; size: .; J: TRBJ1-4; DNA: TGTGCTAGTGGTTCCGTCTTTTTAGAAAAACTGTTTTTT; CDR3: CASGSVFLEKLFF
V: TRBV19; D: TRBD2; size: .; J: TRBJ2-1; DNA: TGTGCCAGTAGTATGACTAGCGGGGGGTTAAATGAGCAGTTCTTC; CDR3: CASSMTSGGLNEQFF
V: TRBV30; D: TRBD1; size: .; J: TRBJ1-6; DNA: TGTGCCTGGAGTGCCCCCTGGGACAGCCCCCTCCACTTT; CDR3: CAWSAPWDSPLHF
V: TRBV5-1; D: TRBD1; size: .; J: TRBJ1-1; DNA: TGCGCCAGCAGCGCCTGGGACAGGGCAGACACTGAAGCTTTCTTT; CDR3: CASSAWDRADTEAFF
V: TRBV7-8; D: .; size: .; J: TRBJ1-2; DNA: TGTGCCAGCAGCCCCATCGGAGGGCCAGGCAACCTTGGCTACACCTTC; CDR3: CASSPIGGPGNLGYTF
V: TRBV4-1; D: .; size: .; J: TRBJ1-2; DNA: TGCGCCAGCAGCCAAGGGTCAGGGAGGGGCAACTACACCTTC; CDR3: CASSQGSGRGNYTF
V: TRBV29-1; D: .; size: .; J: TRBJ1-1; DNA: TGCAGCGACTTACAGGGTCGGACTGAAGCTTTCTTT; CDR3: CSDLQGRTEAFF
V: TRBV9; D: .; size: .; J: TRBJ1-4; DNA: TGTGCCAGCAACCCGGACGGCTCAGGGGAAAAACTGTTTTTT; CDR3: CASNPDGSGEKLFF
V: TRBV19; D: .; size: .; J: TRBJ2-4; DNA: TGTGCCAGTAGTATAGTTAATTCCCTAGCCAAAAACATTCAGTACTTC; CDR3: CASSIVNSLAKNIQYF
V: TRBV19; D: .; size: .; J: TRBJ2-7; DNA: TGTGCCAGCGACACCCCTCGGAACGGTGTTGGTCCCCGCGAGCAGTACTTC; CDR3: CASDTPRNGVGPREQYF
V: TRBV27; D: TRBD1; size: .; J: TRBJ1-4; DNA: TGTGCCAGCAGTTTATCGTTTTCGGACAGGGCGAATGAAAAACTGTTTTTT; CDR3: CASSLSFSDRANEKLFF
V: TRBV30; D: .; size: .; J: TRBJ1-2; DNA: TGTGCCTGGAGTGTCGGTCAGGGCGGTGGCTACACCTTC; CDR3: CAWSVGQGGGYTF
V: TRBV7-6; D: .; size: .; J: TRBJ2-5; DNA: TGTGCCAGCAGCCTCCGGGAGCGCGTACAAGAGACCCAGTACTTC; CDR3: CASSLRERVQETQYF
V: TRBV21-1; D: .; size: .; J: TRBJ1-6; DNA: TGTGCCAGCCCCCCGGTTGGGCCCCATAATTCACCCCTCCACTTT; CDR3: CASPPVGPHNSPLHF
V: TRBV19; D: .; size: .; J: TRBJ1-4; DNA: TGTGCCAGTAGTTTCATTAATGAAAAACTGTTTTTT; CDR3: CASSFINEKLFF
V: TRBV27; D: .; size: .; J: TRBJ2-1; DNA: TGTGCCAGCAGTTTCATGGGGCAGGGGCTAAGGGAGCAGTTCTTC; CDR3: CASSFMGQGLREQFF
V: TRBV5-8; D: .; size: .; J: TRBJ1-1; DNA: TGTGCCAGCACCGTCCAGGTCGAGGGAGCTTTCTTT; CDR3: CASTVQVEGAFF
V: TRBV6-4; D: TRBD2; size: .; J: TRBJ2-2; DNA: TGTGCCAGCAGTGACTCGACTAGCGGCACCGGGGAGCTGTTTTTT; CDR3: CASSDSTSGTGELFF
V: TRBV7-8; D: TRBD2; size: .; J: TRBJ2-1; DNA: TGTGCCAGCAGCTTTGCGGGCGGGGGGAAGGTCAGGAATGAGCAGTTCTTC; CDR3: CASSFAGGGKVRNEQFF
V: TRBV30; D: TRBD1; size: .; J: TRBJ1-3; DNA: TGTGCCTGGAGTGTAGGGACAGGGGGGACTTCTGGAAACACCATATATTTT; CDR3: CAWSVGTGGTSGNTIYF
V: TRBV29-1; D: .; size: once; J: TRBJ2-7; DNA: TGCAGCGTTGCAGGTGGTGGAGGTTCCTACGAGCAGTACTTC; CDR3: CSVAGGGGSYEQYF
V: TRBV9; D: .; size: .; J: TRBJ2-2; DNA: TGTGCCAGCAGCCCCTCAACCGGGGGCACCGGGGAGCTGTTTTTT; CDR3: CASSPSTGGTGELFF
V: TRBV9; D: TRBD2; size: once; J: TRBJ2-1; DNA: TGTGCCAGCAGTCCTAGCGGGGGGGCCTACAATGAGCAGTTCTTC; CDR3: CASSPSGGAYNEQFF
V: TRBV6-1; D: .; size: .; J: TRBJ1-2; DNA: TGTGCCAGCAGTGAAAGGGGGAACGGGAACGGGGGCTACACCTTC; CDR3: CASSERGNGNGGYTF
V: TRBV6-5; D: TRBD1; size: .; J: TRBJ2-5; DNA: TGTGCCAGCAGTTATATGAGGGGGCAGGGGGAGACCCAGTACTTC; CDR3: CASSYMRGQGETQYF
V: TRBV6-5; D: TRBD1; size: .; J: TRBJ2-4; DNA: TGTGCCAGCAGTACCCCGGACAGGGATGGAATTCAGTACTTC; CDR3: CASSTPDRDGIQYF
V: TRBV7-9; D: .; size: .; J: TRBJ1-1; DNA: TGTGCCAGCAGCTTAGGCCCAGGCTCTAACACTGAAGCTTTCTTT; CDR3: CASSLGPGSNTEAFF